This TCR beta chain came from a study of blood T cell repertoires in COVID-19. The repertoire was sequenced with immunoSEQ multiplex PCR; TCRdb's copy has only in-frame clones and lacks some. The sample has 140,000 or so clones; roughly 79% are singletons. From germline, CDR1 is SNHLY and CDR2 FYNNEI. With V trimmed by 4 bases and J by 1 base, 4 bases remained unmatched. The CDR3 consists of 14 residues. Sequenced: peripheral blood. The clonotype was recovered from a human donor in a cohort sampled during active COVID-19. This chain joins TRBV2 and TRBJ2-7, with TRBD1 identical over 7 bases. The CDR3 spells CASSGQGGSYEQYF. CDR3 sequence (DNA): TGTGCCAGCAGTGGACAGGGTGGGTCCTACGAGCAGTACTTC.